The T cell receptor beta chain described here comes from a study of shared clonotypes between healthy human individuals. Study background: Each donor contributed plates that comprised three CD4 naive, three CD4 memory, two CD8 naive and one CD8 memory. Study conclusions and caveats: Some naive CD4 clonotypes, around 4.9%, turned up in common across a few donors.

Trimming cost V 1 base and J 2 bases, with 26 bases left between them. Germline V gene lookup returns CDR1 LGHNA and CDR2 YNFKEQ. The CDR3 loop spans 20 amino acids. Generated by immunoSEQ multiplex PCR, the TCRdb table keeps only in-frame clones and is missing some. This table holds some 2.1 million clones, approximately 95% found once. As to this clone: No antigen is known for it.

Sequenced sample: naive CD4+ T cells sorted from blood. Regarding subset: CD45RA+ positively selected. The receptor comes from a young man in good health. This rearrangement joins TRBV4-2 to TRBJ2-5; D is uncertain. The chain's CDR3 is CASSQGDRERPMMIQETQYF. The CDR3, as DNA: TGTGCCAGCAGCCAAGGAGATAGGGAACGGCCCATGATGATTCAAGAGACCCAGTACTTC.